The clone carrying this TCR beta chain was seen repeatedly, ten times or more. Unique molecular identifiers featured in how the TCRbeta library was prepared. TCRdb independently ran MiXCR on the PCR reads; one entry per CDR3 protein. The sample comprises some 520,000 distinct CDR3 sequences, about 30% of which are singletons, and about 2.3% rests with the top ten. This sample was included in a study of T-cell reconstitution after alpha-beta-depleted transplantation in children. The CDR3 covers 17 residues. The germline V gene encodes CDR1 SGHTA and CDR2 FQGNSA. The V segment lost 1 base and the J segment 6 bases; nucleotides outside the gene matches: 13.

The TCR comes from a human donor who donated a stem cell graft to a child with aplastic anemia. The chain uses TRBV7-2 and TRBJ1-2; 8 positions match TRBD1. Here the sequenced sample was PBMCs from the stem cell graft donor, taken from the stem cell graft. CDR3 sequence: CASSLVAAPTGVNGYTF. The DNA of the CDR3 is TGTGCCAGCAGCTTAGTAGCAGCGCCGACAGGGGTTAATGGCTACACCTTC.